These 2 T cell receptor beta chains share one sample of origin, sequenced in a study of blood T cell repertoires in COVID-19. Data came from immunoSEQ multiplex PCR; TCRdb stores just in-frame clones and leaves some out. The sample contains under 25,000 clones, 70% to 90% of which appear only once. Sequenced material: peripheral blood. The receptors shown here come from a human donor with active COVID-19. The donor label of this sample is uncertain.

V usage is TRBV9 and J usage is TRBJ2-2; D perhaps matches TRBD1 (6 bases). V shed 0 bases and J shed 4 bases, with 7 bases lying between them. CDR1 is SGDLS, CDR2 YYNGEE, per germline. There are 14 residues in the CDR3. CDR3 protein: CASSVGQVTGELFF. The CDR3 nucleotides are TGTGCCAGCAGCGTAGGACAGGTCACCGGGGAGCTGTTTTTT.

A single count supports this clone. The CDR3 spells CATSRAAGLAGANVLTF. CDR3 coding DNA: TGTGCCACCAGCAGAGCCGCGGGACTCGCTGGGGCCAACGTCCTGACTTTC. The gene calls are TRBV15 and TRBJ2-6; a weak D match, TRBD2 (6 bases). Trimming cost V 1 base and J 2 bases, with 12 bases left between them. Per the germline V gene, CDR1 is LNHNV and CDR2 is YYDKDF (reference sequence). The CDR3 runs 17 residues.